Presented here are 32 T cell receptor beta chains from one specimen sequenced in a study of Ad26.COV2.S vaccination and SARS-CoV-2 variants. This table comes from immunoSEQ multiplex PCR, and its TCRdb copy is limited to in-frame clones, with some not included. The repertoire holds about 180,000 clones, approximately 88% seen once, with more than 4.5% in the top ten. The sequenced sample was peripheral blood, obtained after recovery from COVID-19. Receptor source: a human donor who had recovered from COVID-19.

The genes are TRBV4-1 and TRBJ1-6, with a tentative D call TRBD1 (6 bases). CDR3 length equals 17 residues. Between the trimmed V and J ends, which lost 1 base and 7 bases, there was a span of 17 bases. In germline, CDR1 is MGHRA, CDR2 YSYEKL. CDR3 in amino acids: CASSQGAGESRNSPLHF. CDR3 DNA sequence: TGCGCCAGCAGCCAAGGAGCAGGGGAATCGAGAAATTCACCCCTCCACTTT.

The chain combines TRBV9 with TRBJ1-5; 10 bases line up with TRBD1. The J segment lost 4 bases and the V segment lost 2 bases, leaving 3 bases of the junction unmatched. The CDR3 sequence is 15 residues long. Germline V gene lookup returns CDR1 SGDLS and CDR2 YYNGEE. Here the CDR3 reads CASSVGQGKNQPQHF. CDR3 sequence (DNA): TGTGCCAGCAGCGTGGGACAGGGGAAAAATCAGCCCCAGCATTTT.

CDR3 in amino acids: CASSQADYSYEQYF. CDR3 bases: TGCGCCAGCAGCCAAGCCGACTACTCCTACGAGCAGTACTTC. This chain connects TRBV4-1 to TRBJ2-7, with D possibly matching TRBD2 (5 bases). This CDR3 comprises 14 residues. Deletions cut 1 base from V and 0 bases from J, with 7 bases between. The germline gives CDR1 MGHRA, CDR2 YSYEKL.

The chain links TRBV5-3 to TRBJ1-1, with D unresolved. TRBV5-3 is noted as an ORF with a role that remains uncertain. The CDR3 covers 16 residues. Trimming stripped 3 bases from V and 0 bases from J, with 15 bases between. The CDR3, as DNA: TGTGCCAGAAGCTGGGCTCGGGGTCCCATGAACACTGAAGCTTTCTTT. It yields the protein CARSWARGPMNTEAFF.

A single count supports this clone. The rearrangement uses TRBV6-4 and TRBJ2-2; no firm D call. CDR3 length: 13 residues. Trimming left V 3 bases short and J 5 bases short, with 7 bases between. Germline lookup yields CDR1 MRHNA and CDR2 SNTAGT. CDR3 nucleotides: TGTGCCAGCAGTGAGAAGGAGACCGGGGAGCTGTTTTTT. It specifies CASSEKETGELFF.

This chain joins TRBV7-2 and TRBJ1-1; D not certain. Trimming removed 3 bases at V and 3 bases at J, with 14 bases between. CDR3 length: 15 amino acids. The germline V gene has CDR1 SGHTA and CDR2 FQGNSA. The CDR3 DNA is TGTGCCAGCAGCTTCAGAGGGCTAGGCTACACTGAAGCTTTCTTT. Its translation is CASSFRGLGYTEAFF.

The chain links TRBV11-2 to TRBJ2-7; 8 nucleotides agree with TRBD2. This CDR3 has 15 residues. V shed 5 bases, J shed 7 bases, and the junction held 13 bases outside the gene matches. Germline lookup yields CDR1 SGHAT and CDR2 FQNNGV. Here the CDR3 DNA reads TGTGCCAGCAGCCCCGGGATCCTAGCGGGTGGGGAGCAGTACTTC. This codes for CASSPGILAGGEQYF. Supplemented by reference TRBV11-2 and TRBJ2-7, the full variable domain reads EAGVAQSPRYKIIEKRQSVAFWCNPISGHATLYWYQQILGQGPKLLIQFQNNGVVDDSQLPKDRFSAERLKGVDSTLKIQPAKLEDSAVYLCASSPGILAGGEQYFGPGTRLTVT.

The gene calls are TRBV4-1 and TRBJ2-5, with D uncertain. Trimming shortened V by 0 bases and J by 1 base, and 6 bases separated the two germline ends. From germline, CDR1 is MGHRA and CDR2 YSYEKL. There are 14 residues in the CDR3. This CDR3 reads CASSQEGSQETQYF. In DNA form, the CDR3 reads TGCGCCAGCAGCCAAGAGGGTAGCCAAGAGACCCAGTACTTC.

The chain couples TRBV6-5 to TRBJ2-6; D remains unclear. V was clipped by 10 bases and J by 2 bases, with 6 bases between them. This CDR3 has 12 amino acids. The germline gives CDR1 MNHEY, CDR2 SVGAGI. The chain's CDR3 is CATRPGANVLTF. In DNA form, the CDR3 reads TGTGCCACCCGCCCTGGGGCCAACGTCCTGACTTTC.

The chain has TRBV13 and TRBJ2-1, with TRBD2 identical over 7 bases. The CDR3 runs 16 residues. CDR1 is PRHDT and CDR2 is FYEKMQ in the germline V gene (reference sequence). The J segment lost 7 bases and the V segment lost 8 bases, leaving 17 bases of the junction unmatched. Here the CDR3 reads CASGLRAVGRENEQFF. The CDR3, as DNA: TGTGCCAGCGGGCTTCGGGCGGTAGGGCGGGAGAATGAGCAGTTCTTC.

The chain combines TRBV18 with TRBJ1-3; weak D call: TRBD1 (6 bases). CDR3 length equals 17 residues. V lost 6 bases and J 1 base, leaving 19 bases between the germline ends. Germline-derived CDR1 and CDR2 are KGHSH and LQKENI. Here the CDR3 DNA reads TGTGCCAGCTCGGTTAAGACGGGGGCGCAGTCTGGAAACACCATATATTTT. The encoded protein is CASSVKTGAQSGNTIYF.

V gene TRBV7-9 combines with J gene TRBJ2-7; D remains ambiguous. This CDR3 region has 13 residues. Trimming left V 1 base short and J 5 bases short, with 9 bases between. Germline V gene sequence: CDR1 SEHNR, CDR2 FQNEAQ (reference sequence). The CDR3 nucleotides read TGTGCCAGCAGCTTAGATGGTCGGGACGAGCAGTACTTC. Its translation: CASSLDGRDEQYF.

The genes are TRBV21-1 and TRBJ2-7; TRBD2, the D gene given by the table, was not confirmed from the DNA. TRBV21-1 is recorded as a pseudogene. The CDR3 covers 17 residues. CDR3 coding DNA: TGTGCCAGCAGCTGCCCGGGGGGGGAGGCAAACTCCTACGAGCAGTACTTC. Its translation is CASSCPGGEANSYEQYF.

The chain is built from TRBV9 and TRBJ1-6; D gene unclear. V lost 0 bases, J lost 8 bases, and 12 bases lay in between. This CDR3 contains 15 residues. Germline V CDR1 and CDR2: SGDLS, YYNGEE. CDR3 DNA: TGTGCCAGCAGCGTAGGGACTCTTATGGATTCACCCCTCCACTTT. Protein sequence: CASSVGTLMDSPLHF.

This chain uses TRBV27 with TRBJ1-1; no definite D call. The CDR3 spans 14 residues. V was shortened by 5 bases and J by 0 bases, with 10 bases between the two germline ends. Germline V gene data show CDR1 as MNHEY and CDR2 as SMNVEV (reference sequence). In DNA, the CDR3 is TGTGCCAGCAGTCTTAGAGCAGTGAACACTGAAGCTTTCTTT. As protein: CASSLRAVNTEAFF.

This sequence joins TRBV9 and TRBJ2-5, with TRBD2 identical over 9 bases. V lost 2 bases and J lost 2; bases outside the gene matches: 4. The CDR3 has 15 residues. Germline CDR1 SGDLS, CDR2 YYNGEE. The CDR3 DNA reads TGTGCCAGCAGCGTCTGGGCGGGGGGGCAAGAGACCCAGTACTTC. It codes for CASSVWAGGQETQYF. Full variable domain (remainder filled in from reference TRBV9 and TRBJ2-5): DSGVTQTPKHLITATGQRVTLRCSPRSGDLSVYWYQQSLDQGLQFLIQYYNGEERAKGNILERFSAQQFPDLHSELNLSSLELGDSALYFCASSVWAGGQETQYFGPGTRLLVL.

The chain is built from TRBV27 and TRBJ1-1, with D perhaps TRBD1 (6 bases). Trimming stripped 6 bases from V and 3 bases from J, with 26 bases between. The CDR3 has 18 amino acids. Germline V CDR1 and CDR2: MNHEY, SMNVEV (reference sequence). The CDR3 loop is CASRLYGGLTGFHTEAFF. DNA of the CDR3: TGTGCCAGCAGGCTTTATGGGGGACTGACAGGTTTCCACACTGAAGCTTTCTTT.

The V and J genes are TRBV6-5 and TRBJ1-2, with 7 bases matching TRBD1. In germline, CDR1 is MNHEY, CDR2 SVGAGI. The CDR3 is 13 residues long. V shed 6 bases and J 4 bases; nucleotides not matched to a gene: 5. The CDR3 protein is CASSRDSFYGYTF. The CDR3 nucleotides are TGTGCCAGCAGCCGGGACAGTTTCTATGGCTACACCTTC.

This chain joins TRBV23-1 and TRBJ2-1; D is undetermined. TRBV23-1 is an open reading frame, and its role is uncertain. This CDR3 spans 17 amino acids. The germline V and J ends were trimmed by 0 bases and 1 base, with 13 bases remaining between them. CDR3 protein: CASSQSWVLRSYNEQFF. CDR3 sequence (DNA): TGCGCCAGCAGTCAATCGTGGGTTCTCAGATCCTACAATGAGCAGTTCTTC.

V is TRBV6-6 and J is TRBJ1-3; D not resolved. CDR1 is MNHNY, CDR2 SVGAGI, per germline (reference sequence). The CDR3 spans 14 residues. Trimming stripped 2 bases from V and 6 bases from J, with 11 bases between. CDR3 sequence reads: CASSYVANINTIYF. The CDR3 coding sequence is TGTGCCAGCAGTTACGTGGCAAATATAAACACCATATATTTT.

This chain joins TRBV5-1 and TRBJ2-3; 8 bases are shared with TRBD2. The length of the CDR3 is 14 residues. CDR1 is SGHRS and CDR2 is YFSETQ in the germline V gene. Trimming at V came to 5 bases and at J to 6 bases, leaving 8 bases not matched to a gene. CDR3 DNA: TGCGCCAGCAGGTCCACAGCGGGGGTTGATACGCAGTATTTT. Protein product: CASRSTAGVDTQYF.

This clone was seen only once. The chain employs TRBV7-8 and TRBJ1-1; 7 bases line up with TRBD1. Losses at the gene ends were 6 bases for V and 5 bases for J; bases not matched to a gene: 9. Germline CDR1 SGHVS, CDR2 FQNEAQ. The CDR3 is made up of 14 amino acids. As DNA, the CDR3 is TGTGCCAGCAGGCCTAACAGGGGCGTGACTGAAGCTTTCTTT. It codes for CASRPNRGVTEAFF.

The chain carries TRBV27 and TRBJ2-1, with 7 bases fitting TRBD2. There are 15 residues in the CDR3. Trimming cost V 6 bases and J 6 bases; bases outside gene matches: 11. CDR1 is MNHEY, CDR2 SMNVEV, per germline (reference sequence). The CDR3 reads CASSRLGGVTNEQFF. The CDR3 bases are TGTGCCAGCAGCCGACTGGGGGGGGTTACCAATGAGCAGTTCTTC.

This clone was detected once. This chain joins TRBV2 and TRBJ1-2; the match to TRBD1 covers 7 bases. V was pared by 1 base and J by 5 bases, with 4 bases of the junction left unmatched. Germline V gene sequence: CDR1 SNHLY, CDR2 FYNNEI. The CDR3 is 14 amino acids. CDR3 in amino acids: CASSEEGARYGYTF. The CDR3 region has the DNA TGTGCCAGCAGTGAAGAGGGGGCGAGATATGGCTACACCTTC.

This clone was observed a few times. The genes are TRBV19 and TRBJ1-2; TRBD1 might be the D (6 bases). Trimming shortened V by 1 base and J by 0 bases, and 6 bases separated the two germline ends. The CDR3 consists of 14 residues. Germline assignment: CDR1 LNHDA and CDR2 SQIVND (reference sequence). CDR3 sequence (DNA): TGTGCCAGTAGTATAGGGACAGCTAACTATGGCTACACCTTC. Amino acids: CASSIGTANYGYTF.

The chain has TRBV9 and TRBJ1-1; D is undetermined. The CDR3 runs to 13 residues. In germline, CDR1 is SGDLS, CDR2 YYNGEE. Trimming shortened V by 0 bases and J by 6 bases, and 9 bases separated the two germline ends. CDR3 sequence: CASSVGPQSEAFF. The CDR3 DNA reads TGTGCCAGCAGCGTAGGACCCCAGTCTGAAGCTTTCTTT.

The chain carries TRBV3-1 (or the pseudogene TRBV3-2) and TRBJ2-4; the D is unclear. CDR1 LGHDT and CDR2 YNNKEL come from the germline V gene (reference sequence). This CDR3 contains 13 residues. V was shortened by 3 bases and J by 5 bases, with 8 bases between the two germline ends. The CDR3 nucleotides are TGTGCCAGCAGCCAGGGTACCGAAAACATTCAGTACTTC. This gives the protein CASSQGTENIQYF.

The chain joins TRBV7-9 to TRBJ2-5; D is undetermined. From germline, CDR1 is SEHNR and CDR2 FQNEAQ (reference sequence). V was clipped by 5 bases and J by 1 base, with 8 bases between them. The CDR3 spans 13 residues. CDR3 DNA sequence: TGTGCCAGCAGCATCGACACCCAAGAGACCCAGTACTTC. It translates to CASSIDTQETQYF.

CDR3 region: CASSLEERQPQHF. The CDR3 DNA reads TGTGCCAGCAGTTTAGAGGAGAGGCAGCCCCAGCATTTT. The chain couples TRBV12-3 or TRBV12-4 to TRBJ1-5; D not certain. The CDR3 length is 13 residues. The germline V and J ends were trimmed by 1 base and 7 bases, with 8 bases remaining between them.

This chain connects TRBV5-1 to TRBJ2-5; perhaps TRBD1 as D (6 bases). CDR3 size: 20 residues. Trimming took off 4 bases at V and 0 bases at J, with 28 bases between the two ends. From germline, CDR1 is SGHRS and CDR2 YFSETQ. This chain's CDR3 is CASSPSGNRQAIRYQETQYF. The CDR3, as DNA: TGCGCCAGCAGCCCCTCCGGAAATCGACAGGCCATAAGGTACCAAGAGACCCAGTACTTC.

The CDR3 nucleotides read TGCGCCAGCAGCTCCGCCGGGGGAGTGAACACTGAAGCTTTCTTT. This gives the protein CASSSAGGVNTEAFF. V and J are TRBV5-1 and TRBJ1-1, with D tentatively TRBD1 (5 bases). Germline lookup yields CDR1 SGHRS and CDR2 YFSETQ. The CDR3 totals 15 residues. Trimming shortened V by 3 bases and J by 0 bases, and 12 bases separated the two germline ends.

The CDR3: CASSLVGGPDTQYF. In DNA, the CDR3 is TGCGCCAGCAGCTTGGTCGGGGGTCCAGATACGCAGTATTTT. The chain is built from TRBV5-1 and TRBJ2-3, with D possibly being TRBD2 (6 bases). This CDR3 has 14 amino acids. CDR1 and CDR2 from the germline V gene are SGHRS and YFSETQ. V gave up 0 bases and J gave up 4 bases, with 9 bases separating them.